The 9 T cell receptor beta chains below all came from one sample that was sequenced in a study of vaccination effects on CD4 cells after COVID-19. ViraFEST expansion of antigen-specific CD4+ T cells with viral peptide pools preceded sequencing. The culture ran for 10 days before CD4+ T cells were isolated. The vaccine given was either BNT162b2 or mRNA-1273, in two doses. These receptors are not linked to any known antigen. Measured with immunoSEQ multiplex PCR; TCRdb has only the in-frame clones, and not every one. Among around 65,000 clones listed, 73% were seen once. This sample comprised CD4+ T cells from PBMCs cultured with HCoV-229E spike peptides, obtained after COVID-19 vaccination. Receptors were obtained from a human donor who received a COVID-19 vaccine.

The chain is built from TRBV12-5 and TRBJ1-3; tentatively, D is TRBD1 (6 bases). Germline lookup yields CDR1 LGHNT and CDR2 FRNRAP. The CDR3 length is 16 residues. The V end was cut by 0 bases, the J end by 3 bases, with 12 bases between. CDR3 protein: CASGLVLGGNGNTIYF. In nucleotides, the CDR3 is TGTGCTAGTGGTTTGGTACTCGGGGGCAATGGAAACACCATATATTTT.

The chain combines TRBV4-1 with TRBJ2-2; TRBD1 aligns across 7 bases. Germline V gives CDR1 MGHRA, CDR2 YSYEKL. Trimming cost V 1 base and J 4 bases; bases outside gene matches: 6. The CDR3 spans 16 residues. CDR3 region: CASSQGQGHTTGELFF. The CDR3 region has the DNA TGCGCCAGCAGCCAAGGACAGGGTCATACCACCGGGGAGCTGTTTTTT.

This chain joins TRBV7-2 and TRBJ2-2; no definite D call. The ends were cut back, 7 bases at V and 4 bases at J, with 10 bases in the middle. The CDR3 is 13 amino acids. Germline V gene data show CDR1 as SGHTA and CDR2 as FQGNSA. CDR3 amino acids: CASNTRSTGELFF. CDR3 coding DNA: TGTGCCAGCAACACCCGAAGCACCGGGGAGCTGTTTTTT.

This chain joins TRBV2 and TRBJ2-6; 9 bases fit TRBD1. The CDR3 contains 16 residues. Unmatched junction bases numbered 7, after V lost 6 bases and J lost 4 bases. Germline-derived CDR1 and CDR2 are SNHLY and FYNNEI. CDR3 sequence reads: CASRDTGGGGANVLTF. The CDR3 DNA sequence: TGTGCCAGCAGAGATACAGGGGGCGGCGGGGCCAACGTCCTGACTTTC.

The genes are TRBV3-1 (or the pseudogene TRBV3-2) and TRBJ2-7; possibly TRBD1 or TRBD2 for D (5 bases each). This CDR3 contains 13 residues. CDR1 LGHDT and CDR2 YNNKEL come from the germline V gene (reference sequence). V shed 6 bases and J shed 6 bases, with 15 bases lying between them. The CDR3 DNA follows: TGTGCCAGCAGTCGGTCCGGGGCGGCCGAGCAGTACGTC. It translates to CASSRSGAAEQYV.

V is TRBV5-8 and J is TRBJ2-5; 8 bases are shared with TRBD2. The CDR3 covers 14 residues. Germline V gene lookup returns CDR1 SGHTS and CDR2 YDEGEE. Trimming removed 4 bases from V and 7 bases from J; junction bases left unmatched: 9. CDR3 protein: CASSSGLATGTQYF. CDR3 sequence (DNA): TGTGCCAGCAGCAGTGGACTAGCTACAGGGACCCAGTACTTC.

Turning to this clone: Within the sample, other DNA sequences also encode this same CDR3. This chain uses TRBV5-1 with TRBJ2-5; tentatively, D is TRBD1 (5 bases). Germline V gene data show CDR1 as SGHRS and CDR2 as YFSETQ. V was clipped by 0 bases and J by 1 base, with 7 bases between them. The CDR3 contains 14 residues. CDR3 region: CASSLGGSQETQYF. As DNA, the CDR3 is TGCGCCAGCAGCTTGGGGGGCAGCCAAGAGACCCAGTACTTC.

This clone was counted a single time. The chain's CDR3 is CASSQDLADHYGYTF. In DNA form, the CDR3 reads TGTGCCAGCAGCCAAGATCTCGCGGATCACTATGGCTACACCTTC. The V gene is TRBV3-1 (or the pseudogene TRBV3-2), the J gene TRBJ1-2; D is uncertain. The CDR3 runs 15 residues. Per germline, CDR1 LGHDT and CDR2 YNNKEL (reference sequence). V lost 0 bases and J lost 3, with 11 bases in between.

This clone was seen a single time. The V and J genes are TRBV12-3 or TRBV12-4 and TRBJ1-2, with 8 bases that match TRBD1. Trimming removed 10 bases from V and 8 bases from J; junction bases left unmatched: 9. The CDR3 loop spans 12 amino acids. CDR3 amino acids: CATTRTGYGYTF. CDR3 DNA sequence: TGTGCCACCACACGGACAGGGTACGGCTACACCTTC.